This TCR beta chain was retrieved from a study of cytomegalovirus exposure and HLA in healthy donors. Study observations and caveats: Later analysis revealed greater clonal expansion in HLA-associated TCR beta chains than in equally common others. What was likely a sequencing artifact was a cluster of highly shared sequence variants.

The primer mix had 60 Vbeta and 13 Jbeta primers. In the original processing: The count from a later analysis was 65 million to 90 million unique TCR beta chains, some 10 million of them shared. Here immunoSEQ multiplex PCR was the method, and the copy in TCRdb shows in-frame clones only, minus some. V, J and clone size are taken as reported in that table, and D and trimming were inferred from the DNA itself. The table includes some 180,000 clones, approximately 70% detected once. Looked up from germline, CDR1 is SEHNR and CDR2 is FQNEAQ (reference sequence). CDR3 length: 12 residues. The V and J ends lost 5 bases and 5 bases respectively, with 9 bases between them. Turning to this clone: Antigen: not known.

The clonotype was recovered from a young woman in good health and CMV-seropositive. This sequence joins TRBV7-9 and TRBJ1-2, with D perhaps TRBD1 (6 bases). The sequencing input was PBMCs. The CDR3 loop is CASSLTGYGYTF. CDR3 bases: TGTGCCAGCAGCCTTACAGGGTATGGCTACACCTTC.